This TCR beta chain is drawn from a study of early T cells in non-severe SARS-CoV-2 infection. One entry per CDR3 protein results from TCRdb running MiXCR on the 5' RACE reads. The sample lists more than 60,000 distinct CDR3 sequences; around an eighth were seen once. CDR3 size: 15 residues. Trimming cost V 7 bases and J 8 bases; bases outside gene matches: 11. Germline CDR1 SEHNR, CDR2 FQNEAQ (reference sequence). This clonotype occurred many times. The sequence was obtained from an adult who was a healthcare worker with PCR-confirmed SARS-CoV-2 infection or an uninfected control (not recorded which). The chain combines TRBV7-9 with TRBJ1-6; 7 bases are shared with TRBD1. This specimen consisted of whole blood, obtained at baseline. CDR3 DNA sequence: TGTGCCAGCACCCTCGGACAGGCGGACTATTCACCCCTCCACTTT. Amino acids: CASTLGQADYSPLHF.